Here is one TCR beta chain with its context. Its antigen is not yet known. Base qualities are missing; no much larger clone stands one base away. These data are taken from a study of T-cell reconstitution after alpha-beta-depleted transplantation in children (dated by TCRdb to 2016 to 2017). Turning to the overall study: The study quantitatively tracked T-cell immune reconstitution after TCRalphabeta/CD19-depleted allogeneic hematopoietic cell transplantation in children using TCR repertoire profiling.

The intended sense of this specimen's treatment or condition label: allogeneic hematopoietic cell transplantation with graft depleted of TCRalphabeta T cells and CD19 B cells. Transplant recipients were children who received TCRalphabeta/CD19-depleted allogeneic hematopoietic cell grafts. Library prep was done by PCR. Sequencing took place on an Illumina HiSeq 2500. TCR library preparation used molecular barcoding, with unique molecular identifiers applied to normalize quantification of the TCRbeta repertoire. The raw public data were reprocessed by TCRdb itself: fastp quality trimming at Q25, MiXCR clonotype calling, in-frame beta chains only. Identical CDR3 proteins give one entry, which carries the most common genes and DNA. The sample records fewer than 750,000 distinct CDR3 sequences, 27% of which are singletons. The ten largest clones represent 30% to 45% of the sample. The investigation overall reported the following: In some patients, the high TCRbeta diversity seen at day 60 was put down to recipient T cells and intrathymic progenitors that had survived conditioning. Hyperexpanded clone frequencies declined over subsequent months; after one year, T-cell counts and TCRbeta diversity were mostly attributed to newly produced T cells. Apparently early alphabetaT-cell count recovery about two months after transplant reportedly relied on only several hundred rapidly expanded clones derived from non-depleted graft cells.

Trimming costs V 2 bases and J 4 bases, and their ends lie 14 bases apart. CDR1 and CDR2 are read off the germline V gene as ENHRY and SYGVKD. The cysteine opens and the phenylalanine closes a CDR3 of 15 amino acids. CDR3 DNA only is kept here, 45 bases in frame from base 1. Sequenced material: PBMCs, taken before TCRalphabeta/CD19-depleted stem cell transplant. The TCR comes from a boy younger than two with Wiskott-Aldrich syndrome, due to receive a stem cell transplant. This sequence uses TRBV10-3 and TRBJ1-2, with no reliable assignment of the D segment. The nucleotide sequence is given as TGTGCCATCAGTGAGACCCACGGCACAGTCTATGGCTACACCTTC. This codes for CAISETHGTVYGYTF.